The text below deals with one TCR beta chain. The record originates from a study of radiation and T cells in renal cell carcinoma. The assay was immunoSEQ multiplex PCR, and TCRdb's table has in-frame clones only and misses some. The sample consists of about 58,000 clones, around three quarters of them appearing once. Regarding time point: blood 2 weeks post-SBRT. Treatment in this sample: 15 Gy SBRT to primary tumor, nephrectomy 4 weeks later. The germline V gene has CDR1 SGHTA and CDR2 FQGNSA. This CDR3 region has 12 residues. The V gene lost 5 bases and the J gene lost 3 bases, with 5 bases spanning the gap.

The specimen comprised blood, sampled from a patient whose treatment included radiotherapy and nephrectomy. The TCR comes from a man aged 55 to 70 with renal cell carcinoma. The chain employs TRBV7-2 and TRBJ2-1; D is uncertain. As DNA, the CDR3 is TGTGCCAGCAGCCCAGACTACAATGAGCAGTTCTTC. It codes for CASSPDYNEQFF.